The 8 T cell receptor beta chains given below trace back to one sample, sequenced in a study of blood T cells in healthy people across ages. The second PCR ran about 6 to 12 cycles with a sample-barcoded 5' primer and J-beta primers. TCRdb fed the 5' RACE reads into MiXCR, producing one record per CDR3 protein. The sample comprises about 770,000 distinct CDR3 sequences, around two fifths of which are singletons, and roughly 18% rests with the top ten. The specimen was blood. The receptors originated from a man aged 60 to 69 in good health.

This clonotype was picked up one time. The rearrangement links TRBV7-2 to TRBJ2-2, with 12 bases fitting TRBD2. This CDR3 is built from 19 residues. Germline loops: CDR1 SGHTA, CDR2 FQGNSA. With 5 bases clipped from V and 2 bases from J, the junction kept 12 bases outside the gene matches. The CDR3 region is CASSAETSGGWYNTGELFF. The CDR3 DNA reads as TGTGCCAGCAGCGCAGAGACTAGCGGGGGTTGGTACAACACCGGGGAGCTGTTTTTT.

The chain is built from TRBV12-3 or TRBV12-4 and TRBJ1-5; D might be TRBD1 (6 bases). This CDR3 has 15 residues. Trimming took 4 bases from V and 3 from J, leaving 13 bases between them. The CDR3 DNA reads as TGTGCCAGCAGTTCCCCGGGGGCCTACAATCAGCCCCAGCATTTT. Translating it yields CASSSPGAYNQPQHF.

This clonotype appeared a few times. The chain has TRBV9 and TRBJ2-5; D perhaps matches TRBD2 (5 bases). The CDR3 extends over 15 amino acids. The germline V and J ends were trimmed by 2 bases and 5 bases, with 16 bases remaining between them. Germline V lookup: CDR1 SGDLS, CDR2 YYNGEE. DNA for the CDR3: TGTGCCAGCAGCGTGACCTTCGGTGGGGAGGAGACCCAGTACTTC. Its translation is CASSVTFGGEETQYF.

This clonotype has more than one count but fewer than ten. CDR3 loop: CASTLGHLSREKLFF. CDR3 bases: TGTGCCAGCACCCTGGGACACCTGAGTCGTGAAAAACTGTTTTTT. This rearrangement joins TRBV12-3 or TRBV12-4 to TRBJ1-4; D is perhaps TRBD1 (6 bases). This CDR3 region has 15 residues. V was pared by 7 bases and J by 7 bases, with 19 bases between.

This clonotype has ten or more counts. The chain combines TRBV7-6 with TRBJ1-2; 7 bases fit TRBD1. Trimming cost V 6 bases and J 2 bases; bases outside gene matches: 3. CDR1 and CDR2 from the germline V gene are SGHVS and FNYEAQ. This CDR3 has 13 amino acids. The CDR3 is CASSPTGNYGYTF. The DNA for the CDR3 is TGTGCCAGCAGTCCGACAGGGAACTATGGCTACACCTTC.

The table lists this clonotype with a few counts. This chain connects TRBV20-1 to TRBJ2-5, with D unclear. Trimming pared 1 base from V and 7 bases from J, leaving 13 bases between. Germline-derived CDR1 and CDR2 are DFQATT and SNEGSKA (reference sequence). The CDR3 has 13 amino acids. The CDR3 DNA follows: TGCAGTGCTAGAGGGGTGGGCCTGGGGACCCAGTACTTC. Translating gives CSARGVGLGTQYF.

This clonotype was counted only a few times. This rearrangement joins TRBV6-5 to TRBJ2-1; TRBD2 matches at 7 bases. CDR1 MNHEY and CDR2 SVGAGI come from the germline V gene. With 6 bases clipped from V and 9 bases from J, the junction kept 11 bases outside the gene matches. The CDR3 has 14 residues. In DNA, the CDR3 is TGTGCCAGCAGCCGCGGGGGAATCAACGCTGAGCAGTTCTTC. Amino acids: CASSRGGINAEQFF.

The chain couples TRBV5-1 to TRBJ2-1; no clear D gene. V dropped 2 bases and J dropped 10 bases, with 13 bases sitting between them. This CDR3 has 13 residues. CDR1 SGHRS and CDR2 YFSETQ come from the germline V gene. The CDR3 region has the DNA TGCGCCAGCAGCTTACTCATGGATTACGAGCAGTTCTTC. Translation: CASSLLMDYEQFF.